This TCR beta chain was sequenced during a study of tissue T cells after allogeneic stem cell transplantation. Noted time point: mouse harvest day 14 after allogeneic transplant. Each mouse received 10^7 T-cell-depleted marrow cells plus 10^6 splenic CD5+ T cells by tail vein. Of note for this clone: Its matching antigen is unknown. The genes are named according to mouse. Read coverage stops 1 residue before the CDR3 terminus; the germline J gene supplies the remainder.

Notes on the study in general: Only a limited share of tissue TCRs appeared in blood or spleen. Some tissue clones might be persisting host cells; their alloreactivity or antigen specificity was not determined.

Repertoires were generated with immunoSEQ multiplex PCR, while TCRdb's copy carries only in-frame clones and drops some. The sample has under 4,000 clones; about 52% are singletons. V lost 0 bases and J 6 bases, leaving 5 bases between the germline ends. This CDR3 is 12 amino acids long. Germline-derived CDR1 and CDR2 are KGHPV and FQNQEV (reference sequence). Material: gut tissue. The clonotype was recovered from a female BALB/c mouse given C57BL/6 T cells with graft-versus-host disease after an allogeneic hematopoietic cell transplant. The chain carries TRBV26 and TRBJ1-1; no clear D. Partial CDR3 DNA: TGTGCCAGCAGTCTGTCAGGGCCAGAAGTCTTC. This gives the protein CASSLSGPEVF. The complete CDR3 reads CASSLSGPEVFF.